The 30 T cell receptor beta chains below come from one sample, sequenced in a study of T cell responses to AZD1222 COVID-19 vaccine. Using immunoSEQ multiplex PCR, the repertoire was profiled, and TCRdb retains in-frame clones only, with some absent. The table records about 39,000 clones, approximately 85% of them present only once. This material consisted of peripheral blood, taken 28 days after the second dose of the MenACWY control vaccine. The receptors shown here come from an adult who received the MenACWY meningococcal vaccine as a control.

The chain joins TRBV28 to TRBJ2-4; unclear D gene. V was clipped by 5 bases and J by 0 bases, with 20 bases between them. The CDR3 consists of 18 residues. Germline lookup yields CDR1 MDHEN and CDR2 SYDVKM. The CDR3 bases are TGTGCCAGCAGTCCGAAACAGACCCCCTACATAGCCAAAAACATTCAGTACTTC. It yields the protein CASSPKQTPYIAKNIQYF. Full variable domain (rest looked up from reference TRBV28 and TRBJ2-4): DVKVTQSSRYLVKRTGEKVFLECVQDMDHENMFWYRQDPGLGLRLIYFSYDVKMKEKGDIPEGYSVSREKKERFSLILESASTNQTSMYLCASSPKQTPYIAKNIQYFGAGTRLSVL.

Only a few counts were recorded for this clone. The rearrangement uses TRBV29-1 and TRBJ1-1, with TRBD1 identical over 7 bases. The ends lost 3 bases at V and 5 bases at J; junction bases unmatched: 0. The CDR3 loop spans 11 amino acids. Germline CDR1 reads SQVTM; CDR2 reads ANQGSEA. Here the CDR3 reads CSVETGTEAFF. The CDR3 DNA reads TGCAGCGTTGAGACAGGGACTGAAGCTTTCTTT.

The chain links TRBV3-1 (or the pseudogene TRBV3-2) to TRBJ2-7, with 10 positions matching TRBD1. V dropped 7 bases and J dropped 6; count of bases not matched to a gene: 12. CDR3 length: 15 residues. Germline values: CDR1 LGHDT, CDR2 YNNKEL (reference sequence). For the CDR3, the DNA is TGTGCCAGCAAGAACCGCGGGACAGGGGATTCCGAGCAGTACTTC. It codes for CASKNRGTGDSEQYF.

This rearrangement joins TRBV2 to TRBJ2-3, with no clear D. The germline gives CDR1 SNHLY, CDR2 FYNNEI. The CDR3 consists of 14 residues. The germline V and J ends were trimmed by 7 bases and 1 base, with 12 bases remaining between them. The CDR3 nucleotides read TGTGCCAGCACCCCTAGTTCTCGCACAGATACGCAGTATTTT. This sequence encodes CASTPSSRTDTQYF.

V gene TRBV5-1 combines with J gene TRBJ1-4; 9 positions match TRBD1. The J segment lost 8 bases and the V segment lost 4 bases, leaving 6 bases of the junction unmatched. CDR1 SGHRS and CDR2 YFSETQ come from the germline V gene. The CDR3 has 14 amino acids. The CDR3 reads CASSRDREEEKLFF. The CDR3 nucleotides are TGCGCCAGCAGCCGGGACAGGGAGGAGGAAAAACTGTTTTTT.

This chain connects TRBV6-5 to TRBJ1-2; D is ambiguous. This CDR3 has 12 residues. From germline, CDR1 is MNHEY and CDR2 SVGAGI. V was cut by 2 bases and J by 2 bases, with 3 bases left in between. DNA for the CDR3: TGTGCCAGCAGTTACGCAAACTATGGCTACACCTTC. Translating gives CASSYANYGYTF.

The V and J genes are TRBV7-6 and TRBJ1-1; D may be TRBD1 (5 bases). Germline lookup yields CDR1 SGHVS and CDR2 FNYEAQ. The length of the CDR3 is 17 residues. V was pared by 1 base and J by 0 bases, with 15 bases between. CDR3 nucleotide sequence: TGTGCCAGCAGCTTAGTCTTGGGGACGGCCCTGAACACTGAAGCTTTCTTT. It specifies CASSLVLGTALNTEAFF.

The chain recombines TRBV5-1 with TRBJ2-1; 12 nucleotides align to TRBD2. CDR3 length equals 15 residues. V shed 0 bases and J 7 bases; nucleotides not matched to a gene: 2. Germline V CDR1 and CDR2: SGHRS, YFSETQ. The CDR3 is CASSLAGTSGNEQFF. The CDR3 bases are TGCGCCAGCAGCTTGGCGGGGACTAGCGGGAATGAGCAGTTCTTC. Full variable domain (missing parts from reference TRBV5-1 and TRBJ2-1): KAGVTQTPRYLIKTRGQQVTLSCSPISGHRSVSWYQQTPGQGLQFLFEYFSETQRNKGNFPGRFSGRQFSNSRSEMNVSTLELGDSALYLCASSLAGTSGNEQFFGPGTRLTVL.

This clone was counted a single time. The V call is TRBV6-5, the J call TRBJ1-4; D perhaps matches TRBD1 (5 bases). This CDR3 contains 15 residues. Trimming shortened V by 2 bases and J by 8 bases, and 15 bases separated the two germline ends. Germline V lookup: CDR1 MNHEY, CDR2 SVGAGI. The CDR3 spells CASSYQQEPYEKLFF. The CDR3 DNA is TGTGCCAGCAGTTACCAACAGGAACCTTACGAAAAACTGTTTTTT.

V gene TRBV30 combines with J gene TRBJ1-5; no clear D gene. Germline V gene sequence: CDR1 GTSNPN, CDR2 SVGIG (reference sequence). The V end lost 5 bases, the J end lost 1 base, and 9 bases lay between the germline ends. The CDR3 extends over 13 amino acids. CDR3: CAWGFSSNQPQHF. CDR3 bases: TGTGCCTGGGGATTTAGCAGCAATCAGCCCCAGCATTTT.

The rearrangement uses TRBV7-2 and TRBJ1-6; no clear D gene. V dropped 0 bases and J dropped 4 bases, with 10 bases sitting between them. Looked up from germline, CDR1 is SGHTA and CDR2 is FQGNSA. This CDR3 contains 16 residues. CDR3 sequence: CASSLAAGIYNSPLHF. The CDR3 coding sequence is TGTGCCAGCAGCTTAGCGGCGGGGATTTATAATTCACCCCTCCACTTT.

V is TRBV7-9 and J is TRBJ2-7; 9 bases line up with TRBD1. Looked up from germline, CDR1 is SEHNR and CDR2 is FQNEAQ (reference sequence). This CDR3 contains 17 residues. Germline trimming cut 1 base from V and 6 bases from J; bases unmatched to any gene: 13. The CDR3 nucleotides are TGTGCCAGCAGCTTAGTAGGCGGGACAGGGAAGATTTTCGAGCAGTACTTC. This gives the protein CASSLVGGTGKIFEQYF. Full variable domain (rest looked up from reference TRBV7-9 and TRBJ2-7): DTGVSQNPRHKITKRGQNVTFRCDPISEHNRLYWYRQTLGQGPEFLTYFQNEAQLEKSRLLSDRFSAERPKGSFSTLEIQRTEQGDSAMYLCASSLVGGTGKIFEQYFGPGTRLTVT.

The CDR3 DNA reads as TGCAGTGCTAGTAGGTCATCGGCGAGCGGAAACACCATATATTTT. This codes for CSASRSSASGNTIYF. The chain has TRBV20-1 and TRBJ1-3; unclear D gene. V shed 3 bases and J shed 4 bases, with 16 bases lying between them. Germline values: CDR1 DFQATT, CDR2 SNEGSKA (reference sequence). The CDR3 spans 15 residues.

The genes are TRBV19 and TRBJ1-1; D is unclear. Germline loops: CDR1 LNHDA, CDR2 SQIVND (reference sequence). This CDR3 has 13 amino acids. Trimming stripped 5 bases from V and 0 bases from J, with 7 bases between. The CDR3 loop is CASSPIMNTEAFF. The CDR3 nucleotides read TGTGCCAGTAGTCCGATTATGAACACTGAAGCTTTCTTT.

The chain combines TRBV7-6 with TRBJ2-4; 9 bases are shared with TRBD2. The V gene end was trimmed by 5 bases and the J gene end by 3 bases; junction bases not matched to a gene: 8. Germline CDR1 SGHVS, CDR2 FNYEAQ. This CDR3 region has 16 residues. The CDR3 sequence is CASSPQTSGYKNIQYF. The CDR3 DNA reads TGTGCCAGCAGCCCTCAGACTAGCGGATACAAAAACATTCAGTACTTC.

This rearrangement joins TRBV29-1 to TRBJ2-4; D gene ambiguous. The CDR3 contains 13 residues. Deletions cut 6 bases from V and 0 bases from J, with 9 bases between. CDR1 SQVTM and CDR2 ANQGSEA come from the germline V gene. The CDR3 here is CSVKLGAKNIQYF. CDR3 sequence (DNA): TGCAGCGTGAAACTGGGAGCCAAAAACATTCAGTACTTC. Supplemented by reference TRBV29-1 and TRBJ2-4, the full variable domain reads SAVISQKPSRDICQRGTSLTIQCQVDSQVTMMFWYRQQPGQSLTLIATANQGSEATYESGFVIDKFPISRPNLTFSTLTVSNMSPEDSSIYLCSVKLGAKNIQYFGAGTRLSVL.

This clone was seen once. CDR3 amino acids: CSVWESSYNEQFF. The CDR3 DNA follows: TGCAGCGTATGGGAAAGCTCCTACAATGAGCAGTTCTTC. This chain links TRBV29-1 with TRBJ2-1; D gene uncertain. The CDR3 spans 13 residues. CDR1 and CDR2 (germline): SQVTM, ANQGSEA. Between the trimmed V and J ends, which lost 6 bases and 0 bases, there was a span of 9 bases.

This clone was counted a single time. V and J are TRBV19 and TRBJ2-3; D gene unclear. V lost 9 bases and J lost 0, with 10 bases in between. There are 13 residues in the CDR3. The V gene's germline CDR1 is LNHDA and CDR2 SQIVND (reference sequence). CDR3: CASGPSSTDTQYF. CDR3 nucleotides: TGTGCCAGCGGGCCATCAAGCACAGATACGCAGTATTTT. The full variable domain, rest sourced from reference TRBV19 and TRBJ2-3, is DGGITQSPKYLFRKEGQNVTLSCEQNLNHDAMYWYRQDPGQGLRLIYYSQIVNDFQKGDIAEGYSVSREKKESFPLTVTSAQKNPTAFYLCASGPSSTDTQYFGPGTRLTVL.

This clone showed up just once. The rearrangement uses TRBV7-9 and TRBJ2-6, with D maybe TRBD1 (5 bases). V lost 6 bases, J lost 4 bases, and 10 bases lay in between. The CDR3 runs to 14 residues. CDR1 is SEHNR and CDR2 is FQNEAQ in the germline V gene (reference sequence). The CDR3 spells CASRTGLGANVLTF. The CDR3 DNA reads TGTGCCAGCAGAACAGGTCTGGGGGCCAACGTCCTGACTTTC.

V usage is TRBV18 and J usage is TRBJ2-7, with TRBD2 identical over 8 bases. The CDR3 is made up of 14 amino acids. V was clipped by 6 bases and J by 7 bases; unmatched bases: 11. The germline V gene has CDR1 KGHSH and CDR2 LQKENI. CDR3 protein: CASSRSGGTGEQYF. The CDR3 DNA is TGTGCCAGCTCTCGTTCGGGAGGGACGGGGGAGCAGTACTTC.

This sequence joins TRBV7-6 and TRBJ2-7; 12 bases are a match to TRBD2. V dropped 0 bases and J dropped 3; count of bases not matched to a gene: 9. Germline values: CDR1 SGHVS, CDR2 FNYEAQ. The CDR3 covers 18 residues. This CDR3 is CASSLAPPSGRARYEQYF. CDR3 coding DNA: TGTGCCAGCAGCTTAGCTCCCCCTAGCGGGAGGGCCCGCTACGAGCAGTACTTC.

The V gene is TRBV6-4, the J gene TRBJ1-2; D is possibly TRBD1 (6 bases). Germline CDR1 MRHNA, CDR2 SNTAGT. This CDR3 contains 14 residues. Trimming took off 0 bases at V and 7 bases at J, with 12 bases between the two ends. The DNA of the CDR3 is TGTGCCAGCAGTGACTCTGGGGGGGCTCTTGGCTACACCTTC. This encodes CASSDSGGALGYTF.

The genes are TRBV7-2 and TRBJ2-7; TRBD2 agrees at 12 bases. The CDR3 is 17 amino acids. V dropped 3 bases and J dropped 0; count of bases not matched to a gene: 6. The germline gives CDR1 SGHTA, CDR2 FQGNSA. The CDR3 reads CASSLGLAGPLSYEQYF. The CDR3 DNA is TGTGCCAGCAGCTTGGGACTAGCGGGTCCCCTCTCCTACGAGCAGTACTTC. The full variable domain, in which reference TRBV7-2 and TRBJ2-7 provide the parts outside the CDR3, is GAGVSQSPSNKVTEKGKDVELRCDPISGHTALYWYRQSLGQGLEFLIYFQGNSAPDKSGLPSDRFSAERTGGSVSTLTIQRTQQEDSAVYLCASSLGLAGPLSYEQYFGPGTRLTVT.

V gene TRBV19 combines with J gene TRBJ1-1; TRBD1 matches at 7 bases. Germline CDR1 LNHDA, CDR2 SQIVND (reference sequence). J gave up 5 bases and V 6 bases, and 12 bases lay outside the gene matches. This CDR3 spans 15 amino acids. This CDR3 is CASRSSQGSSTEAFF. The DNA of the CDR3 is TGTGCCAGTAGAAGCTCACAGGGGAGTTCGACTGAAGCTTTCTTT.

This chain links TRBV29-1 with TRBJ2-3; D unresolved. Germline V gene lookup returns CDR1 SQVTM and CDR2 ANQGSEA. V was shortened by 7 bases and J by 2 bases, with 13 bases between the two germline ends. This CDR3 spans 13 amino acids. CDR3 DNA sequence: TGCAGCGCTCCTTTACAGACCACAGATACGCAGTATTTT. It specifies CSAPLQTTDTQYF.

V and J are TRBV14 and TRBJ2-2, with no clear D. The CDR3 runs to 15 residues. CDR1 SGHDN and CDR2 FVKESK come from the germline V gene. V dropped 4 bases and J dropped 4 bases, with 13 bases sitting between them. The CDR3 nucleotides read TGTGCCAGCAGCCCGTCAGCCTTAGGCACCGGGGAGCTGTTTTTT. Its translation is CASSPSALGTGELFF.

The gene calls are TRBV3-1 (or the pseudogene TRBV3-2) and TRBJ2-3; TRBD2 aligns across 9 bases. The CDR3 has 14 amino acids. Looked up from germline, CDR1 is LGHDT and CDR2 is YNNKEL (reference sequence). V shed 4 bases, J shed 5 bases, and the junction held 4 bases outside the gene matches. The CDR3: CASSRASGIDTQYF. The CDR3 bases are TGTGCCAGCAGCCGCGCTAGCGGGATAGATACGCAGTATTTT.

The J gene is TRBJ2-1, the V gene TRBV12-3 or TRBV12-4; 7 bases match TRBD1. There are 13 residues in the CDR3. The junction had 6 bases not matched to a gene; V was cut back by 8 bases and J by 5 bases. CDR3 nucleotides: TGTGCCAGCGGCCGGGACAGCGACAATGAGCAGTTCTTC. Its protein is CASGRDSDNEQFF.

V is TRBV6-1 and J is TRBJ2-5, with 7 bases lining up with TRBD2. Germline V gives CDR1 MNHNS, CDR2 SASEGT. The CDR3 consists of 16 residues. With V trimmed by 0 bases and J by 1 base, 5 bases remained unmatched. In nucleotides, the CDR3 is TGTGCCAGCAGTGAAGCGGTGGCGGGGGTCCAAGAGACCCAGTACTTC. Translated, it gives CASSEAVAGVQETQYF.

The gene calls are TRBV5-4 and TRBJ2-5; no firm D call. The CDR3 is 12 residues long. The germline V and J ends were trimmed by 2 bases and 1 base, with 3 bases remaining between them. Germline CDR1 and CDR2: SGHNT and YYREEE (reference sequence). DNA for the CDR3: TGTGCCAGCAGCTTCCCCCAAGAGACCCAGTACTTC. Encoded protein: CASSFPQETQYF.